These 10 T cell receptor beta chains share one sample of origin, sequenced in a study of cytotoxic CD8 clonotypes in ibrutinib-treated CLL. Repertoires were generated with immunoSEQ multiplex PCR, while TCRdb's copy carries only in-frame clones and drops some. Found here are 110,000 to 150,000 clones, about 75% of them singletons; the top ten hold 4.5% to 6.5%. This sample comprised PBMCs, obtained after 24 months of ibrutinib treatment. The receptors derive from a human donor with chronic lymphocytic leukemia.

The gene calls are TRBV7-9 and TRBJ2-3, with 7 nucleotides matching TRBD2. With 4 bases clipped from V and 4 bases from J, the junction kept 8 bases outside the gene matches. Germline assignment: CDR1 SEHNR and CDR2 FQNEAQ (reference sequence). The CDR3 covers 15 residues. The CDR3 bases are TGTGCCAGCAGCTGGTGGCGGGAGTTTGCAGATACGCAGTATTTT. This codes for CASSWWREFADTQYF.

The V gene is TRBV6-5, the J gene TRBJ2-7, with D perhaps matching TRBD1 (5 bases). The CDR3 is 14 amino acids. The germline V gene encodes CDR1 MNHEY and CDR2 SVGAGI. The ends were cut back, 2 bases at V and 0 bases at J, with 8 bases in the middle. CDR3 protein: CASSYGDSSYEQYF. The CDR3 coding sequence is TGTGCCAGCAGTTACGGCGACAGCTCCTACGAGCAGTACTTC.

The gene calls are TRBV5-1 and TRBJ2-1; D perhaps matches TRBD2 (5 bases). Germline CDR1 reads SGHRS; CDR2 reads YFSETQ. This CDR3 comprises 14 residues. V dropped 0 bases and J dropped 8 bases, with 12 bases sitting between them. CDR3 loop: CASSLAGRSDEQFF. In DNA, the CDR3 is TGCGCCAGCAGCTTGGCGGGGAGAAGCGATGAGCAGTTCTTC.

This clone was observed a handful of times. V and J are TRBV4-3 and TRBJ1-2, with D perhaps TRBD1 (5 bases). With 0 bases removed from V and 3 bases from J, the gap between germline ends came to 11 bases. The CDR3 loop spans 15 amino acids. Per germline, CDR1 LGHNA and CDR2 YSLEER. The CDR3 region has the DNA TGCGCCAGCAGCCAAGATCCCGGGGGGTACTATGGCTACACCTTC. This sequence encodes CASSQDPGGYYGYTF.

V usage is TRBV6-5 and J usage is TRBJ2-1; tentatively, D is TRBD2 (6 bases). Trimming removed 2 bases at V and 7 bases at J, with 9 bases between. CDR1 is MNHEY and CDR2 is SVGAGI in the germline V gene. The CDR3 contains 13 residues. CDR3 in amino acids: CASSYGLANEQFF. CDR3 DNA: TGTGCCAGCAGTTACGGGCTAGCGAATGAGCAGTTCTTC.

Details on this clone: Other DNA sequences in this specimen translate into the identical CDR3. The V call is TRBV30, the J call TRBJ2-5; D is undetermined. Germline V gives CDR1 GTSNPN, CDR2 SVGIG (reference sequence). The length of the CDR3 is 11 residues. Trimming shortened V by 0 bases and J by 5 bases, and 4 bases separated the two germline ends. CDR3 amino acids: CAWSVGETQYF. For the CDR3, the DNA is TGTGCCTGGAGTGTTGGGGAGACCCAGTACTTC.

The V call is TRBV7-9, the J call TRBJ2-7, with 10 bases aligning to TRBD1. This CDR3 has 17 residues. Germline CDR1 SEHNR, CDR2 FQNEAQ (reference sequence). The trim removed 0 bases at V and 4 bases at J, leaving 9 bases unmatched. The DNA for the CDR3 is TGTGCCAGCAGCTTAGCGCTGGGACAGGGGATAGGGTACGAGCAGTACTTC. Amino acids: CASSLALGQGIGYEQYF.

The V gene is TRBV7-8, the J gene TRBJ2-5; D unresolved. V was clipped by 8 bases and J by 5 bases, with 9 bases between them. The CDR3 spans 11 residues. Germline V gene data show CDR1 as SGHVS and CDR2 as FQNEAQ. CDR3 region: CASVSLETQYF. The CDR3 DNA sequence: TGTGCCAGCGTCAGTTTGGAGACCCAGTACTTC. The full variable domain, with the rest looked up from reference TRBV7-8 and TRBJ2-5, is GAGVSQSPRYKVAKRGQDVALRCDPISGHVSLFWYQQALGQGPEFLTYFQNEAQLDKSGLPSDRFFAERPEGSVSTLKIQRTQQEDSAVYLCASVSLETQYFGPGTRLLVL.

This chain connects TRBV6-5 to TRBJ2-7; possibly TRBD2 for D (7 bases). V shed 6 bases and J shed 2 bases, with 11 bases lying between them. The germline CDR1 and CDR2 sequences are MNHEY and SVGAGI. This CDR3 spans 13 amino acids. This CDR3 is CASSPGGPYEQYF. The CDR3 DNA is TGTGCCAGCAGCCCCGGGGGGCCCTACGAGCAGTACTTC.

The J gene is TRBJ2-7, the V gene TRBV6-5; 7 bases are a match to TRBD1. Losses at the gene ends were 6 bases for V and 6 bases for J; bases not matched to a gene: 14. CDR1 is MNHEY, CDR2 SVGAGI, per germline. The CDR3 covers 15 residues. The CDR3 DNA sequence: TGTGCCAGCAGACCCCGGACAGGCAGGATTTTCGAGCAGTACTTC. It encodes CASRPRTGRIFEQYF.